This TCR beta chain stems from a study of T-cell reconstitution after alpha-beta-depleted transplantation in children. Unique molecular identifiers were incorporated during preparation of the TCRbeta library. From the PCR reads, TCRdb called clonotypes with MiXCR, one entry per CDR3 protein. The sample carries a few hundred thousand distinct CDR3 sequences, approximately 9% recorded once. Germline assignment: CDR1 SGHRS and CDR2 YFSETQ. This CDR3 has 13 residues. Trimming left V 2 bases short and J 9 bases short, with 14 bases between. This chain links TRBV5-1 with TRBJ1-1; D not resolved. This clonotype originated in a human donor who donated a stem cell graft to a child with acute lymphoblastic leukemia. The material was PBMCs from the stem cell graft donor, obtained from the stem cell graft. CDR3 DNA sequence: TGCGCCAGCAGCTTTAGTATGGGGAAGCAAGCTTTCTTT. It specifies CASSFSMGKQAFF.